Listed below are T cell receptor beta chains from one sample, sequenced in a study of beta chain features in type 1 diabetes. The data were produced by immunoSEQ multiplex PCR, yet TCRdb's version contains in-frame clones alone and is incomplete. The profile covers some 330,000 clones, with approximately 11% appearing a single time and 0.015% taken by the ten largest. Sequencing was carried out using naive CD4+ T cells from blood. All receptors derive from a woman in her thirties in good health. The CDR3 runs from the conserved cysteine through the conserved F or W. Fields, in order: J gene, clone size, V gene, CDR3 protein. Size is omitted from some rows. Given values are once, few, many or a class for expanded clones.

J gene: TRBJ1-1; clone size: .; V gene: TRBV9; CDR3 protein: CASSLRGQGYTEAFF
J gene: TRBJ1-2; clone size: few; V gene: TRBV7-2; CDR3 protein: CASNPWDTSYGYTF
J gene: TRBJ2-1; clone size: few; V gene: TRBV18; CDR3 protein: CASSPFDQGVADSEQFF
J gene: TRBJ2-3; clone size: few; V gene: TRBV4-3; CDR3 protein: CASSQGGTSGSGDTQYF
J gene: TRBJ2-3; clone size: .; V gene: TRBV5-6; CDR3 protein: CASSSLSAGVADTQYF
J gene: TRBJ2-7; clone size: .; V gene: TRBV15; CDR3 protein: CATSRDQGQYYEQYF
J gene: TRBJ2-1; clone size: few; V gene: TRBV28; CDR3 protein: CASSYPGLAYNEQFF
J gene: TRBJ2-5; clone size: few; V gene: TRBV7-2; CDR3 protein: CASSLETSGRKTQYF
J gene: TRBJ2-7; clone size: few; V gene: TRBV7-9; CDR3 protein: CASSLDGTRNEQYF
J gene: TRBJ2-7; clone size: .; V gene: TRBV4-3; CDR3 protein: CASSQNLPGLGNEQYF
J gene: TRBJ1-1; clone size: few; V gene: TRBV11-2; CDR3 protein: CASSLSLGNTEAFF
J gene: TRBJ2-1; clone size: .; V gene: TRBV5-6; CDR3 protein: CASSLTTSGRRGNEQFF